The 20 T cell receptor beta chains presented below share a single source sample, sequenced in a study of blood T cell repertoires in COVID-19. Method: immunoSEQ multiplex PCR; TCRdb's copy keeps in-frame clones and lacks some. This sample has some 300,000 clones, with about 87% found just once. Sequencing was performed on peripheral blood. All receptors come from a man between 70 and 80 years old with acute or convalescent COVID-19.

DNA of the CDR3: TGCGCCAGCAGCCAAGCCGGACTAGCGAATGAGCAGTTCTTC. Amino acid sequence: CASSQAGLANEQFF. The V and J genes are TRBV4-1 and TRBJ2-1, with 9 bases lining up with TRBD2. The V and J ends lost 1 base and 7 bases, in that order; junction bases with no gene match: 2. The CDR3 is 14 residues long. The germline CDR1 and CDR2 sequences are MGHRA and YSYEKL.

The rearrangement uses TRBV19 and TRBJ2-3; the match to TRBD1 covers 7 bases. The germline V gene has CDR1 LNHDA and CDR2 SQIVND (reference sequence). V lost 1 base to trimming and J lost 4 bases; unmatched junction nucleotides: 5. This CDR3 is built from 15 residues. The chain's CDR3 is CASSIVQGEPDTQYF. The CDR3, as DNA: TGTGCCAGTAGTATAGTTCAGGGGGAGCCAGATACGCAGTATTTT.

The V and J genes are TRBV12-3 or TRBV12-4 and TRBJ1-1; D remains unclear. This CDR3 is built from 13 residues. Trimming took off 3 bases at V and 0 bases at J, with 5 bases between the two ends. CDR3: CASSFGLNTEAFF. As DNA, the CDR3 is TGTGCCAGCAGTTTTGGCTTGAACACTGAAGCTTTCTTT.

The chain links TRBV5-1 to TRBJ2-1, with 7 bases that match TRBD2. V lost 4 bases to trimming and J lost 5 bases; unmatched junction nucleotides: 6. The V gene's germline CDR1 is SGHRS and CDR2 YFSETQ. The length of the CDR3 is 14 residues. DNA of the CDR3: TGCGCCAGCAGCCAAGGGGACTATAACAATGAGCAGTTCTTC. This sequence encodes CASSQGDYNNEQFF.

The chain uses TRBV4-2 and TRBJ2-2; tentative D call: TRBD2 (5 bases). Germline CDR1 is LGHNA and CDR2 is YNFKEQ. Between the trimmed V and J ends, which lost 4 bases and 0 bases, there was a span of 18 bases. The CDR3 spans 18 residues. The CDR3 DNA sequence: TGTGCCAGCAGCCGAGGAGGAAGCGGCTACCCGAACACCGGGGAGCTGTTTTTT. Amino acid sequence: CASSRGGSGYPNTGELFF.

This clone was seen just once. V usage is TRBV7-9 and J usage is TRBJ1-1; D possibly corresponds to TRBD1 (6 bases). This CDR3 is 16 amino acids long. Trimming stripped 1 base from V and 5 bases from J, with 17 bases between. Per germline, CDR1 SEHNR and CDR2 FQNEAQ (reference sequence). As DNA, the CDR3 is TGTGCCAGCAGCTTAGGGGGACACGGTATCGATACTGAAGCTTTCTTT. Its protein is CASSLGGHGIDTEAFF. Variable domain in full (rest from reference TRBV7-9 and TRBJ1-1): DTGVSQNPRHKITKRGQNVTFRCDPISEHNRLYWYRQTLGQGPEFLTYFQNEAQLEKSRLLSDRFSAERPKGSFSTLEIQRTEQGDSAMYLCASSLGGHGIDTEAFFGQGTRLTVV.

CDR3: CASSLHTMGGTEAFF. In DNA form, the CDR3 reads TGTGCCAGCAGCTTACATACGATGGGGGGAACTGAAGCTTTCTTT. V usage is TRBV7-2 and J usage is TRBJ1-1, with TRBD1 as a possible D gene (5 bases). CDR1 and CDR2 from the germline V gene are SGHTA and FQGNSA. The V gene lost 2 bases and the J gene lost 5 bases, with 15 bases spanning the gap. The CDR3 runs 15 residues.

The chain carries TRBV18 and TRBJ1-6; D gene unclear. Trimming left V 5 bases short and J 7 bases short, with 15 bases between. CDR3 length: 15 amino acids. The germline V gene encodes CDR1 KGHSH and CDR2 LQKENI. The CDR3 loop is CASSRETLGNSPLHF. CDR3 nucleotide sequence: TGTGCCAGCTCAAGGGAGACCCTGGGGAATTCACCCCTCCACTTT.

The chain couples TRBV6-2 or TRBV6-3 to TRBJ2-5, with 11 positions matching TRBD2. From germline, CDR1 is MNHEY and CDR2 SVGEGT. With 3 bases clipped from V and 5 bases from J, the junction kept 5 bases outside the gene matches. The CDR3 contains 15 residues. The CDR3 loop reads CASSYLAGGRETQYF. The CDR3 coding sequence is TGTGCCAGCAGTTATCTAGCGGGAGGACGCGAGACCCAGTACTTC.

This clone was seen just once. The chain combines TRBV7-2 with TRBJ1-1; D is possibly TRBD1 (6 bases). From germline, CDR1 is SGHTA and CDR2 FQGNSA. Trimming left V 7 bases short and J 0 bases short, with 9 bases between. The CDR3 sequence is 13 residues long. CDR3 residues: CASKGQLNTEAFF. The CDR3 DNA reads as TGTGCCAGCAAAGGACAGTTGAACACTGAAGCTTTCTTT.

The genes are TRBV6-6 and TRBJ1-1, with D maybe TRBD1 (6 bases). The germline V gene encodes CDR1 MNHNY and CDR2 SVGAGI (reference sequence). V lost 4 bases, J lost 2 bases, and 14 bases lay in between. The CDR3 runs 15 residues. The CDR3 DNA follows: TGTGCCAGCAGTTTTGGGGGCGTAGCTAACACTGAAGCTTTCTTT. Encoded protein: CASSFGGVANTEAFF.

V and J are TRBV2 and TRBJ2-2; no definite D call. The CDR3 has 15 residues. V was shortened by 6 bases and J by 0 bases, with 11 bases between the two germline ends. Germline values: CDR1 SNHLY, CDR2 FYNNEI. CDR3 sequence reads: CASRPFATNTGELFF. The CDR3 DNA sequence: TGTGCCAGCAGGCCCTTTGCGACGAACACCGGGGAGCTGTTTTTT.

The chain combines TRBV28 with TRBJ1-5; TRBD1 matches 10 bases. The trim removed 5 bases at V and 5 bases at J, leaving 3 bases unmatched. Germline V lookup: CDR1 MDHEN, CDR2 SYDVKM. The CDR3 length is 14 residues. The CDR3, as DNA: TGTGCCAGCAGTGACGGGACAGGGGATCAGCCCCAGCATTTT. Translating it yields CASSDGTGDQPQHF.

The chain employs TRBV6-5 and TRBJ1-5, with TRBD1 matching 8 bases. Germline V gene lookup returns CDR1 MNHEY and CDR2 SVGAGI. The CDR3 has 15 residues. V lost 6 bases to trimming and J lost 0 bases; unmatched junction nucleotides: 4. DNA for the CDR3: TGTGCCAGCAGCAGGGGGCGCGGTAGCAATCAGCCCCAGCATTTT. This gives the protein CASSRGRGSNQPQHF.

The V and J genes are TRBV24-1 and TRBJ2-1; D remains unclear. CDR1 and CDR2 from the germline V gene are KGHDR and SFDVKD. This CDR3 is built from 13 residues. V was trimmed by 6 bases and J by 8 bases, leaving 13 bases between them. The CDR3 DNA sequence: TGTGCCACCAGTCCCCCTGGTCGGGATGAGCAGTTCTTC. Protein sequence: CATSPPGRDEQFF.

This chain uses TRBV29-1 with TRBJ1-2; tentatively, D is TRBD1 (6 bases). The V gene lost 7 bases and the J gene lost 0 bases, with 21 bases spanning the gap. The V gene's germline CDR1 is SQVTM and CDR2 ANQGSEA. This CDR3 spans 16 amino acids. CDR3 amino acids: CSASQAGGGTNYGYTF. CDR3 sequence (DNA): TGCAGCGCCAGCCAGGCGGGGGGCGGTACTAACTATGGCTACACCTTC.

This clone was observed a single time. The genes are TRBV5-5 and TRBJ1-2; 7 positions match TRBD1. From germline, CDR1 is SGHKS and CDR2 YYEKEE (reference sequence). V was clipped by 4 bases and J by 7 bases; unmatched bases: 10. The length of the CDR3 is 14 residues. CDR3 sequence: CASSDNGQVAGYTF. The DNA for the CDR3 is TGTGCCAGCAGCGACAACGGACAGGTTGCTGGCTACACCTTC. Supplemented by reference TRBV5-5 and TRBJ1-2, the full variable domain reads DAGVTQSPTHLIKTRGQQVTLRCSPISGHKSVSWYQQVLGQGPQFIFQYYEKEERGRGNFPDRFSARQFPNYSSELNVNALLLGDSALYLCASSDNGQVAGYTFGSGTRLTVV.

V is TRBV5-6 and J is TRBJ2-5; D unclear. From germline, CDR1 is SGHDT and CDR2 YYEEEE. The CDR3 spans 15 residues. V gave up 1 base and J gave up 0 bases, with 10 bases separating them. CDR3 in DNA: TGTGCCAGCAGCTTGACAACAGATTACCAAGAGACCCAGTACTTC. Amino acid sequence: CASSLTTDYQETQYF.

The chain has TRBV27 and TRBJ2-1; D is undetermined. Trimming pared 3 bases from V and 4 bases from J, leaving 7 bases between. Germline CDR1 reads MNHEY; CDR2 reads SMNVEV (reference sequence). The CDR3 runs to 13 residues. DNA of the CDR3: TGTGCCAGCAGTTTGTCAGTTTACAATGAGCAGTTCTTC. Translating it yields CASSLSVYNEQFF.

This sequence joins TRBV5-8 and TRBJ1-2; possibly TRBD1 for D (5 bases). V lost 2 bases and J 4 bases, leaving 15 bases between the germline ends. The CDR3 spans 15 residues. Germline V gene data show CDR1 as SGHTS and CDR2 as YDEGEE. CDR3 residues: CASSLGGALSYGYTF. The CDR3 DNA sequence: TGTGCCAGCAGCTTAGGAGGGGCGTTGAGCTATGGCTACACCTTC.